One and the same sample provided the 21 T cell receptor beta chains below, sequenced in a study of OX40 agonist ivuxolimab in advanced cancers. The protocol was immunoSEQ multiplex PCR, while the TCRdb copy is restricted to in-frame clones and leaves out a portion. Of 47,000 or so clones in the sample, around 84% are singletons; the top ten hold about 11%. Sequenced material: CD4+ or CD8+ T cells sorted from blood, taken in a trial of the OX40 agonist ivuxolimab. The source of these receptors is an adult with an advanced solid tumor such as melanoma, head and neck, liver or kidney cancer.

This clone turned up a few times. The chain couples TRBV6-5 to TRBJ1-1, with no clear D. Germline loops: CDR1 MNHEY, CDR2 SVGAGI. V lost 1 base to trimming and J lost 2 bases, with 8 bases between them. The CDR3 covers 14 residues. The CDR3 DNA sequence: TGTGCCAGCAGTTACTGGACGGATAACACTGAAGCTTTCTTT. Amino acid sequence: CASSYWTDNTEAFF.

The rearrangement links TRBV2 to TRBJ1-6, with TRBD1 matching 10 bases. V was clipped by 3 bases and J by 5 bases; unmatched bases: 10. Germline V gives CDR1 SNHLY, CDR2 FYNNEI. The CDR3 loop spans 18 amino acids. The CDR3 DNA reads TGTGCCAGCAGTGAGCCCCTCGGACAGGGGGAAGATAATTCACCCCTCCACTTT. Protein: CASSEPLGQGEDNSPLHF.

The chain uses TRBV9 and TRBJ2-1, with 7 bases matching TRBD1. CDR1 is SGDLS and CDR2 is YYNGEE in the germline V gene. Trimming at V came to 3 bases and at J to 3 bases, leaving 9 bases not matched to a gene. The CDR3 runs 16 residues. The CDR3 nucleotides read TGTGCCAGCAGCGGAACCGTCGGGACAGACTACAATGAGCAGTTCTTC. This sequence encodes CASSGTVGTDYNEQFF.

The chain combines TRBV5-1 with TRBJ1-1, with 10 bases lining up with TRBD1. Germline lookup yields CDR1 SGHRS and CDR2 YFSETQ. The CDR3 has 17 residues. V gave up 4 bases and J gave up 0 bases; unmatched junction bases: 9. This CDR3 reads CASSLDWDRGLNTEAFF. CDR3 coding DNA: TGCGCCAGCAGCCTGGATTGGGACAGGGGACTGAACACTGAAGCTTTCTTT.

The chain combines TRBV6-5 with TRBJ2-7, with D uncertain. The CDR3 covers 13 residues. V lost 6 bases and J lost 1, with 10 bases in between. Germline lookup yields CDR1 MNHEY and CDR2 SVGAGI. The CDR3 protein is CASREDKSYEQYF. CDR3 coding DNA: TGTGCCAGCAGGGAAGACAAGTCCTACGAGCAGTACTTC.

The chain has TRBV28 and TRBJ1-1; D ambiguous. There are 13 residues in the CDR3. The V end lost 2 bases, the J end lost 1 base, and 5 bases lay between the germline ends. CDR1 and CDR2 (germline): MDHEN, SYDVKM. The CDR3 nucleotides are TGTGCCAGCAGTTTAGTGGGGAACACTGAAGCTTTCTTT. Its translation: CASSLVGNTEAFF.

J is TRBJ2-1 and V is TRBV19, with a tentative D call TRBD2 (6 bases). This CDR3 is built from 14 residues. V lost 1 base and J 2 bases, leaving 6 bases between the germline ends. Germline V gene lookup returns CDR1 LNHDA and CDR2 SQIVND (reference sequence). The CDR3 here is CASSIAGAYNEQFF. In nucleotides, the CDR3 is TGTGCCAGTAGTATAGCGGGAGCCTACAATGAGCAGTTCTTC.

The J gene is TRBJ2-7, the V gene TRBV7-2; either TRBD1 or TRBD2 may supply D (5 bases each). The V end was cut by 1 base, the J end by 7 bases, with 17 bases between. CDR1 and CDR2 (germline): SGHTA, FQGNSA. The CDR3 is 15 residues long. CDR3 nucleotides: TGTGCCAGCAGCTTAGTGGTGGGGGTAAATAGGGAGCAGTACTTC. The encoded protein is CASSLVVGVNREQYF. Combining the CDR3 with reference TRBV7-2 and TRBJ2-7 gives the whole variable domain GAGVSQSPSNKVTEKGKDVELRCDPISGHTALYWYRQSLGQGLEFLIYFQGNSAPDKSGLPSDRFSAERTGGSVSTLTIQRTQQEDSAVYLCASSLVVGVNREQYFGPGTRLTVT.

The rearrangement uses TRBV6-9 and TRBJ2-5; no clear D gene. The CDR3 is 15 amino acids. V lost 2 bases and J lost 5, with 15 bases in between. Germline assignment: CDR1 MNHGY and CDR2 SVAAGI. CDR3 residues: CASSYKKTPWETQYF. The DNA for the CDR3 is TGTGCCAGCAGTTATAAAAAGACACCGTGGGAGACCCAGTACTTC.

The chain couples TRBV19 to TRBJ1-5; 7 bases match TRBD1. Looked up from germline, CDR1 is LNHDA and CDR2 is SQIVND (reference sequence). V was clipped by 8 bases and J by 5 bases; unmatched bases: 6. The CDR3 is 13 residues long. CDR3 amino acids: CASGWQGDQPQHF. CDR3 nucleotide sequence: TGTGCCAGTGGTTGGCAGGGGGATCAGCCCCAGCATTTT.

The V call is TRBV30, the J call TRBJ1-2, with D perhaps matching TRBD1 (5 bases). This CDR3 contains 13 residues. Germline V gene lookup returns CDR1 GTSNPN and CDR2 SVGIG (reference sequence). V gave up 0 bases and J gave up 4 bases, with 9 bases separating them. CDR3 bases: TGTGCCTGGAGTGTTGTGGGGCCCTATGGCTACACCTTC. Translating it yields CAWSVVGPYGYTF.

The chain combines TRBV4-3 with TRBJ1-2; 7 positions agree with TRBD1. This CDR3 spans 16 amino acids. Trimming at V came to 3 bases and at J to 3 bases, leaving 10 bases not matched to a gene. Germline lookup yields CDR1 LGHNA and CDR2 YSLEER. Here the CDR3 reads CASSQASETGYYGYTF. The CDR3 coding sequence is TGCGCCAGCAGCCAGGCCTCTGAGACAGGGTACTATGGCTACACCTTC.

The rearrangement uses TRBV4-1 and TRBJ2-5, with D possibly matching TRBD1 (6 bases). The V and J ends lost 0 bases and 4 bases respectively, with 21 bases between them. CDR1 MGHRA and CDR2 YSYEKL come from the germline V gene. The CDR3 length is 18 residues. This CDR3 reads CASSQEGQQLRNGETQYF. The CDR3 region has the DNA TGCGCCAGCAGCCAAGAAGGACAGCAACTCCGGAACGGAGAGACCCAGTACTTC.

V and J are TRBV4-3 and TRBJ2-5; D might be TRBD1 or TRBD2, each matching 5 bases. Trimming shortened V by 8 bases and J by 4 bases, and 14 bases separated the two germline ends. The CDR3 extends over 13 amino acids. Germline V gene sequence: CDR1 LGHNA, CDR2 YSLEER. The CDR3 bases are TGCGCCAGCTCCGAGGCAGGGAGAGAGACCCAGTACTTC. Translated: CASSEAGRETQYF.

The chain joins TRBV21-1 to TRBJ2-7; the DNA was not used to check the table's D call, TRBD1. TRBV21-1 is a recognized pseudogene. The CDR3 totals 15 residues. CDR3 bases: TGTGCCAGCAACGAAGAGCGACAGGGCCAATACGAGCAGTACTTC. It yields the protein CASNEERQGQYEQYF.

The CDR3 here is CASSYLTGREAQHF. For the CDR3, the DNA is TGTGCCAGCAGTTACCTGACAGGCCGGGAGGCCCAGCATTTT. V and J are TRBV6-5 and TRBJ1-5; weak D call: TRBD1 (6 bases). Germline V CDR1 and CDR2: MNHEY, SVGAGI. V was cut by 2 bases and J by 11 bases, with 16 bases left in between. The CDR3 spans 14 residues.

This clone was recorded once. At one boundary the junction diverges from the germline segment, which might be a read error. This same CDR3 is encoded by further DNA sequences in the sample. The rearrangement joins TRBV9 to TRBJ2-4, with D perhaps TRBD1 or TRBD2 (5 bases each). This CDR3 comprises 15 residues. Looked up from germline, CDR1 is SGDLS and CDR2 is YYNGEE. The CDR3: CASSVEGVGVDIQYF. DNA for the CDR3: TGTGCTAGCAGCGTCGAGGGAGTGGGGGTCGACATTCAGTACTTC.

The chain couples TRBV2 to TRBJ2-5; D call uncertain. The V gene lost 10 bases and the J gene lost 4 bases, with 7 bases spanning the gap. This CDR3 comprises 10 residues. Germline CDR1 and CDR2: SNHLY and FYNNEI. The CDR3 DNA reads TGTGCCACCTTATTAGAGACCCAGTACTTC. This translates into CATLLETQYF. The whole variable domain, filled in from reference TRBV2 and TRBJ2-5, reads EPEVTQTPSHQVTQMGQEVILRCVPISNHLYFYWYRQILGQKVEFLVSFYNNEISEKSEIFDDQFSVERPDGSNFTLKIRSTKLEDSAMYFCATLLETQYFGPGTRLLVL.

This chain connects TRBV6-1 to TRBJ1-2; 7 bases agree with TRBD1. This CDR3 region has 12 residues. The V segment lost 7 bases and the J segment 4 bases; nucleotides outside the gene matches: 3. Germline CDR1 is MNHNS and CDR2 is SASEGT. The CDR3 protein is CASKPGGYGYTF. DNA of the CDR3: TGTGCCAGCAAGCCAGGGGGCTATGGCTACACCTTC.

The V and J genes are TRBV5-8 and TRBJ2-7, with 7 bases aligning to TRBD2. The CDR3 loop spans 13 amino acids. Losses at the gene ends were 4 bases for V and 6 bases for J; bases not matched to a gene: 7. Germline V gives CDR1 SGHTS, CDR2 YDEGEE. In nucleotides, the CDR3 is TGTGCCAGCAGCGCCGGACTAGTGGGCGAGCAGTACTTC. Translation: CASSAGLVGEQYF.

The gene calls are TRBV9 and TRBJ1-2, with 9 bases that match TRBD1. Germline-derived CDR1 and CDR2 are SGDLS and YYNGEE. The CDR3 runs 17 residues. With 0 bases clipped from V and 3 bases from J, the junction kept 9 bases outside the gene matches. The CDR3 nucleotides are TGTGCCAGCAGCGTAGCTTGGAGGGGACAGGGATACTATGGCTACACCTTC. Its translation is CASSVAWRGQGYYGYTF.